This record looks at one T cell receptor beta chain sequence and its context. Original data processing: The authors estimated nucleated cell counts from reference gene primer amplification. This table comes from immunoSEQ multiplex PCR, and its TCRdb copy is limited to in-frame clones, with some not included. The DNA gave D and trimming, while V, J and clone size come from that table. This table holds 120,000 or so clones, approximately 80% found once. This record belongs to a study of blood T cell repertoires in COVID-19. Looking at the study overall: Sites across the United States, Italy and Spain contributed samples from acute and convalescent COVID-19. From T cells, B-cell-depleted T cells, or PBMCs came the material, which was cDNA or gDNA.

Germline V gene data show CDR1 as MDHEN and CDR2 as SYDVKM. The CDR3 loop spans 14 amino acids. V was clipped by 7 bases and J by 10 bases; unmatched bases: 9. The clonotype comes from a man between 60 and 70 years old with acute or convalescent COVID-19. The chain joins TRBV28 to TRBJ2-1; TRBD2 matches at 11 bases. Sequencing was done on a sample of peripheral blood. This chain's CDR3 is CASTFSGRGVEQFF. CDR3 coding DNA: TGTGCCAGCACTTTTAGCGGGAGGGGGGTCGAGCAGTTCTTC.